The 10 T cell receptor beta chains below come from one sample, sequenced in a study of T cell repertoires in cytomegalovirus infection. Each CDR3 protein is one row after TCRdb ran MiXCR on the reads. The sample lists approximately 180,000 distinct CDR3 sequences; approximately 9.6% were seen once. Sequencing used PBMCs. The receptors derive from a human donor in good health (CMV status not recorded). Some clones in this sample may be carry-over from other donors' samples.

This clonotype was observed at least ten times. The chain recombines TRBV7-3 with TRBJ2-7; possibly TRBD1 for D (7 bases). The CDR3 sequence is 14 residues long. The V end was cut by 2 bases, the J end by 4 bases, with 12 bases between. CDR1 SGHTA and CDR2 FQGTGA come from the germline V gene. Here the CDR3 DNA reads TGTGCCAGCAGCTTATCGCCAGGGGGGTACGAGCAGTACTTC. This gives the protein CASSLSPGGYEQYF.

This clonotype was seen a handful of times. The chain uses TRBV6-2 or TRBV6-3 and TRBJ2-4; D possibly uses TRBD1 or TRBD2 (5 bases each). V lost 6 bases and J 8 bases, leaving 23 bases between the germline ends. Germline CDR1 and CDR2: MNHEY and SVGEGT. The CDR3 is 16 residues long. CDR3 sequence: CASREWGSRLPDIQYF. The CDR3 DNA sequence: TGTGCCAGCAGGGAATGGGGGAGTAGACTTCCGGACATTCAGTACTTC.

The chain combines TRBV4-3 with TRBJ1-4; 8 bases align to TRBD1. The V gene's germline CDR1 is LGHNA and CDR2 YSLEER. This CDR3 contains 16 residues. V trimming: 0 bases; J trimming: 13 bases; junction bases outside the gene matches: 13. The chain's CDR3 is CASSQESSQGARPLFF. CDR3 sequence (DNA): TGCGCCAGCAGCCAAGAATCTAGCCAGGGGGCTAGGCCACTGTTTTTT.

This clonotype was found a few times. The chain joins TRBV15 to TRBJ2-1; TRBD2 agrees at 9 bases. Germline V gene data show CDR1 as LNHNV and CDR2 as YYDKDF (reference sequence). The CDR3 is made up of 16 amino acids. The trim removed 0 bases at V and 6 bases at J, leaving 6 bases unmatched. CDR3 DNA: TGTGCCACCAGCAGAGATAGGCGGGGGGGCGTCAATGAGCAGTTCTTC. Protein: CATSRDRRGGVNEQFF.

The rearrangement joins TRBV20-1 to TRBJ2-7; D is possibly TRBD1 (6 bases). CDR1 DFQATT and CDR2 SNEGSKA come from the germline V gene (reference sequence). The CDR3 runs to 14 residues. Trimming stripped 5 bases from V and 2 bases from J, with 16 bases between. CDR3 loop: CSAGNRVGPYEQYF. The CDR3 DNA reads TGCAGTGCTGGGAACAGGGTCGGCCCCTACGAGCAGTACTTC.

This chain connects TRBV28 to TRBJ1-2; D ambiguous. Germline V CDR1 and CDR2: MDHEN, SYDVKM. The ends were cut back, 2 bases at V and 4 bases at J, with 11 bases in the middle. CDR3 length: 14 amino acids. CDR3 protein: CASSLKTWSYGYTF. CDR3 nucleotide sequence: TGTGCCAGCAGTTTAAAGACCTGGTCCTATGGCTACACCTTC.

The chain couples TRBV7-9 to TRBJ1-6; D not resolved. CDR3 size: 16 residues. Germline CDR1 is SEHNR and CDR2 is FQNEAQ (reference sequence). The V gene lost 5 bases and the J gene lost 7 bases, with 18 bases spanning the gap. The CDR3 DNA follows: TGTGCCAGCAGCCTGAATGCGGACGTAGGCAATTCACCCCTCCACTTT. This sequence encodes CASSLNADVGNSPLHF.

V is TRBV19 and J is TRBJ1-1, with 7 nucleotides matching TRBD1. J gave up 5 bases and V 5 bases, and 14 bases lay outside the gene matches. The CDR3 extends over 16 amino acids. The germline gives CDR1 LNHDA, CDR2 SQIVND (reference sequence). The CDR3 spells CASSSPPQGIWTEAFF. CDR3 in DNA: TGTGCCAGTAGTTCACCGCCACAGGGGATTTGGACTGAAGCTTTCTTT.

This clonotype was observed at least ten times. The J gene is TRBJ1-1, the V gene TRBV20-1; weak D call: TRBD1 (5 bases). Trimming cost V 3 bases and J 0 bases, with 17 bases left between them. CDR1 is DFQATT, CDR2 SNEGSKA, per germline (reference sequence). This CDR3 is 16 amino acids long. DNA for the CDR3: TGCAGTGCTAGTCCCAGAGCGGGACTCCTGAACACTGAAGCTTTCTTT. Residues: CSASPRAGLLNTEAFF.

This clonotype was seen only a few times. This may be a read error, as it is one base from a much larger clone. The rearrangement uses TRBV7-6 and TRBJ1-1; D uncertain. V was clipped by 2 bases and J by 1 base, with 5 bases between them. The CDR3 has 13 amino acids. Germline values: CDR1 SGHVS, CDR2 FNYEAQ. The CDR3 sequence: CASSLFENTEAFF. CDR3 DNA sequence: TGTGCCAGCAGCTTATTCGAGAACACTGAAGCTTTCTTT.